The clone carrying this TCR beta chain was observed a few times. Its antigen is still unknown. All gene names here are mouse names. The read stops 4 residues short of the end of the CDR3; the missing end is completed from the germline J gene. This specimen belongs to a study of CD8+ T cells in alopecia areata. As for the study in general: Spontaneous alopecia affected the 6-12-month-old C3H/HeJ graft donors, whose skin was transplanted to roughly 6-11-week-old female C3H/HeJ mice. Study findings and constraints: The study found higher clonality in lesional than normal scalp, especially in alopecia totalis/universalis. Besides other cells, scalp samples also yield sequences of resident alphabeta T cells from normal skin. Compared with mice, patients displayed less clear TCR sharing, possibly for HLA-related reasons.

A sort of pooled cutaneous lymph node cells used CD4, CD8alpha, NKG2D, NKG2ACE and other stains. Following RNA extraction, reverse transcription yielded cDNA that acted as the sequencing template. Only in-frame clones appear in the TCRdb table, and some are missing; sequencing was by immunoSEQ multiplex PCR. Singletons are absent from the sample, which has about 270,000 clones. Germline CDR1 GKSSPN, CDR2 SITVG. There are 12 residues in the CDR3. This receptor was identified in a C3H/HeJ mouse with alopecia areata. The strain's MHC: H2-k. The chain combines TRBV31 with TRBJ2-7; D is possibly TRBD2 (7 bases). Sequencing used CD4+ T cells sorted from a lymph node. The sequenced part of the CDR3 DNA is TGTGCCTGGAGTCTTGGGGGGCAT. Amino acid sequence: CAWSLGGH. The whole CDR3 reads CAWSLGGHEQYF.